Listed here are 26 T cell receptor beta chains from one sample, sequenced in a study of immune evolution from preneoplasia to lung adenocarcinoma. Assay used: immunoSEQ multiplex PCR; TCRdb lists only in-frame clones, some missing. The repertoire has several thousand clones, about 90% of them found once; the top ten carry under 2.5%. Sequencing used FFPE atypical adenomatous hyperplasia tissue from the lung. The subset: atypical adenomatous hyperplasia (AAH), lung preneoplasia. The receptors stem from a person between 65 and 80 years old with lung adenocarcinoma.

J is TRBJ1-4 and V is TRBV2; no reliable D call. The V gene lost 4 bases and the J gene lost 6 bases, with 12 bases spanning the gap. CDR1 is SNHLY and CDR2 is FYNNEI in the germline V gene. This CDR3 has 14 amino acids. In DNA form, the CDR3 reads TGTGCCAGCAGTGCGGGCGTGAGGGATGAAAAACTGTTTTTT. It codes for CASSAGVRDEKLFF.

The chain has TRBV7-2 and TRBJ1-2; 8 bases are shared with TRBD1. CDR3 length: 16 amino acids. The trim removed 5 bases at V and 4 bases at J, leaving 12 bases unmatched. The V gene's germline CDR1 is SGHTA and CDR2 FQGNSA. CDR3 sequence reads: CASSQHRGSRGYGYTF. The CDR3 DNA sequence: TGTGCCAGCAGCCAACACAGGGGGAGCCGCGGCTATGGCTACACCTTC.

This chain uses TRBV4-2 with TRBJ1-1; 7 bases match TRBD1. The CDR3 loop spans 14 amino acids. Per the germline V gene, CDR1 is LGHNA and CDR2 is YNFKEQ. V lost 5 bases, J lost 5 bases, and 8 bases stayed unmatched. The CDR3 bases are TGTGCCAGCAGCTCGGCGACAGGGATAACTGAAGCTTTCTTT. Protein product: CASSSATGITEAFF.

The chain employs TRBV18 and TRBJ2-7; perhaps D is TRBD1 or TRBD2 (5 bases each). V was clipped by 0 bases and J by 3 bases, with 15 bases between them. The CDR3 covers 16 residues. Germline CDR1 is KGHSH and CDR2 is LQKENI. The CDR3 reads CASSPPGAGGFYEQYF. The CDR3 nucleotides read TGTGCCAGCTCACCACCCGGGGCAGGAGGTTTCTACGAGCAGTACTTC.

The CDR3 protein is CATRGTSGQETQYF. The CDR3 coding sequence is TGTGCCACCAGGGGGACTAGCGGACAAGAGACCCAGTACTTC. The genes are TRBV15 and TRBJ2-5; 11 bases are a match to TRBD2. This CDR3 region has 14 residues. With 6 bases clipped from V and 2 bases from J, the junction kept 2 bases outside the gene matches. CDR1 LNHNV and CDR2 YYDKDF come from the germline V gene (reference sequence). Supplemented by reference TRBV15 and TRBJ2-5, the full variable domain reads DAMVIQNPRYQVTQFGKPVTLSCSQTLNHNVMYWYQQKSSQAPKLLFHYYDKDFNNEADTPDNFQSRRPNTSFCFLDIRSPGLGDTAMYLCATRGTSGQETQYFGPGTRLLVL.

This clone has just one count. The chain couples TRBV5-1 to TRBJ2-2; no definite D call. Germline assignment: CDR1 SGHRS and CDR2 YFSETQ. The CDR3 is 16 amino acids. Trimming left V 0 bases short and J 4 bases short, with 13 bases between. CDR3 sequence reads: CASSLVSDGGTGELFF. CDR3 DNA: TGCGCCAGCAGCTTGGTGTCAGACGGTGGCACCGGGGAGCTGTTTTTT. The whole variable domain, remainder taken from reference TRBV5-1 and TRBJ2-2, is KAGVTQTPRYLIKTRGQQVTLSCSPISGHRSVSWYQQTPGQGLQFLFEYFSETQRNKGNFPGRFSGRQFSNSRSEMNVSTLELGDSALYLCASSLVSDGGTGELFFGEGSRLTVL.

J is TRBJ2-7 and V is TRBV27, with TRBD2 matching over 10 bases. From germline, CDR1 is MNHEY and CDR2 SMNVEV (reference sequence). The CDR3 sequence is 14 residues long. V was clipped by 3 bases and J by 5 bases; unmatched bases: 4. DNA for the CDR3: TGTGCCAGCAGTTTGGGACTAGCGACCGACGAGCAGTACTTC. Translation gives CASSLGLATDEQYF.

The chain joins TRBV7-9 to TRBJ1-1; D unclear. Per the germline V gene, CDR1 is SEHNR and CDR2 is FQNEAQ (reference sequence). Trimming pared 1 base from V and 10 bases from J, leaving 13 bases between. The CDR3 length is 13 residues. The CDR3 loop reads CASSLDGPGRAFF. The CDR3, as DNA: TGTGCCAGCAGCTTAGACGGTCCGGGTAGAGCTTTCTTT.

The V gene is TRBV28, the J gene TRBJ2-6, with unresolved D. The CDR3 covers 14 residues. CDR1 is MDHEN, CDR2 SYDVKM, per germline. V lost 6 bases to trimming and J lost 1 base, with 7 bases between them. DNA for the CDR3: TGTGCCAGCAGCCAGCTATCTGGGGCCAACGTCCTGACTTTC. Translation gives CASSQLSGANVLTF.

The chain carries TRBV4-1 and TRBJ2-7; D might be TRBD1 (5 bases). The CDR3 runs to 14 residues. V dropped 5 bases and J dropped 2 bases, with 13 bases sitting between them. Germline V CDR1 and CDR2: MGHRA, YSYEKL. The CDR3 here is CASSSGPGTYEQYF. The CDR3 DNA is TGCGCCAGCAGCTCAGGGCCTGGGACCTACGAGCAGTACTTC.

V usage is TRBV28 and J usage is TRBJ2-6; D possibly corresponds to TRBD1 (8 bases). This CDR3 comprises 18 residues. Germline lookup yields CDR1 MDHEN and CDR2 SYDVKM. Trimming took off 5 bases at V and 2 bases at J, with 19 bases between the two ends. The chain's CDR3 is CASSPDREGLPGANVLTF. The CDR3 nucleotides read TGTGCCAGCAGTCCGGACAGGGAGGGGTTGCCTGGGGCCAACGTCCTGACTTTC.

CDR3 DNA sequence: TGTGCCAGCAGTGAAGCGCAAGGGGCGGCTGGCTACACCTTC. Translation gives CASSEAQGAAGYTF. The chain is built from TRBV6-1 and TRBJ1-2; maybe TRBD1 (5 bases). V gave up 0 bases and J gave up 7 bases, with 12 bases separating them. Looked up from germline, CDR1 is MNHNS and CDR2 is SASEGT. This CDR3 spans 14 amino acids.

This chain uses TRBV6-1 with TRBJ1-5; perhaps TRBD1 as D (6 bases). Germline V gene data show CDR1 as MNHNS and CDR2 as SASEGT. CDR3 size: 16 residues. V lost 1 base, J lost 2 bases, and 12 bases lay in between. CDR3 region: CASSEVLSGGNQPQHF. CDR3 in DNA: TGTGCCAGCAGTGAAGTCCTTTCAGGGGGCAATCAGCCCCAGCATTTT.

This clone has only one observation. The chain couples TRBV4-2 to TRBJ1-1, with a tentative D call TRBD1 (5 bases). This CDR3 region has 16 residues. CDR1 is LGHNA and CDR2 is YNFKEQ in the germline V gene. V lost 0 bases and J 5 bases, leaving 16 bases between the germline ends. The CDR3 is CASSQEGTRGGTEAFF. CDR3 DNA: TGTGCCAGCAGCCAAGAAGGGACTCGGGGGGGGACTGAAGCTTTCTTT.

V and J are TRBV6-1 and TRBJ2-7, with D perhaps TRBD1 or TRBD2 (5 bases each). This CDR3 is 14 amino acids long. The V gene's germline CDR1 is MNHNS and CDR2 SASEGT. Between the trimmed V and J ends, which lost 0 bases and 9 bases, there was a span of 15 bases. DNA of the CDR3: TGTGCCAGCAGTGAAGCGGTCTGGACCGGGGCGCAGTACTTC. This codes for CASSEAVWTGAQYF.

This chain joins TRBV15 and TRBJ2-3; 8 bases line up with TRBD2. Unmatched junction bases numbered 4, after V lost 3 bases and J lost 5 bases. Germline CDR1 reads LNHNV; CDR2 reads YYDKDF (reference sequence). The CDR3 contains 14 residues. This chain's CDR3 is CATSRRGAGDTQYF. The CDR3 DNA is TGTGCCACCAGCAGGCGGGGGGCTGGAGATACGCAGTATTTT.

The chain links TRBV7-3 to TRBJ1-2; D gene ambiguous. V lost 5 bases and J 3 bases, leaving 10 bases between the germline ends. Germline V gene data show CDR1 as SGHTA and CDR2 as FQGTGA. The CDR3 covers 13 residues. As DNA, the CDR3 is TGTGCCAGCAGCCCCGACGGGGACTATGGCTACACCTTC. Amino acid sequence: CASSPDGDYGYTF.

The genes are TRBV5-6 and TRBJ1-3; 7 nucleotides match TRBD1. Germline V gene data show CDR1 as SGHDT and CDR2 as YYEEEE. The CDR3 loop spans 16 amino acids. Unmatched junction bases numbered 9, after V lost 6 bases and J lost 0 bases. Here the CDR3 DNA reads TGTGCCAGCATCCCGGACAGGACCCACTCTGGAAACACCATATATTTT. It specifies CASIPDRTHSGNTIYF.

The rearrangement links TRBV28 to TRBJ2-2, with 8 bases fitting TRBD2. This CDR3 is built from 15 residues. Trimming took 5 bases from V and 4 from J; bases not matched to a gene: 6. Germline V gene sequence: CDR1 MDHEN, CDR2 SYDVKM. The CDR3, as DNA: TGTGCCAGCAGTAACCCGGGGGGGGGCACCGGGGAGCTGTTTTTT. Amino acid sequence: CASSNPGGGTGELFF.

The chain joins TRBV6-6 to TRBJ2-7, with D possibly being TRBD1 (5 bases). The V end lost 2 bases, the J end lost 2 bases, and 7 bases lay between the germline ends. The CDR3 runs 13 residues. Germline CDR1 reads MNHNY; CDR2 reads SVGAGI (reference sequence). In DNA form, the CDR3 reads TGTGCCAGCAGTTACGAGACAGCCTACGAGCAGTACTTC. Its translation: CASSYETAYEQYF.

The chain is built from TRBV5-1 and TRBJ2-1, with 10 bases fitting TRBD2. The length of the CDR3 is 12 residues. The junction had 5 bases not matched to a gene; V was cut back by 3 bases and J by 14 bases. Germline-derived CDR1 and CDR2 are SGHRS and YFSETQ. CDR3 sequence: CASSSSSGSKFF. CDR3 sequence (DNA): TGCGCCAGCAGCTCCTCTAGCGGGAGTAAGTTCTTC. Supplemented by reference TRBV5-1 and TRBJ2-1, the full variable domain reads KAGVTQTPRYLIKTRGQQVTLSCSPISGHRSVSWYQQTPGQGLQFLFEYFSETQRNKGNFPGRFSGRQFSNSRSEMNVSTLELGDSALYLCASSSSSGSKFFGPGTRLTVL.

The gene calls are TRBV5-1 and TRBJ2-5, with D maybe TRBD2 (5 bases). Germline V CDR1 and CDR2: SGHRS, YFSETQ. The CDR3 covers 14 residues. Trimming cost V 7 bases and J 0 bases, with 13 bases left between them. The CDR3 DNA sequence: TGCGCCAGCTCCCAGGTCGGGGACCAAGAGACCCAGTACTTC. Translated, it gives CASSQVGDQETQYF.

This chain joins TRBV29-1 and TRBJ1-1; TRBD1 might be the D (5 bases). The CDR3 consists of 14 residues. Deletions cut 7 bases from V and 3 bases from J, with 18 bases between. Germline V gene sequence: CDR1 SQVTM, CDR2 ANQGSEA. CDR3 sequence reads: CSGGLKIGDTEAFF. The CDR3 bases are TGCAGCGGGGGACTCAAAATAGGAGACACTGAAGCTTTCTTT. The variable domain in full, completed from reference TRBV29-1 and TRBJ1-1, reads SAVISQKPSRDICQRGTSLTIQCQVDSQVTMMFWYRQQPGQSLTLIATANQGSEATYESGFVIDKFPISRPNLTFSTLTVSNMSPEDSSIYLCSGGLKIGDTEAFFGQGTRLTVV.

The chain carries TRBV28 and TRBJ2-5, with unresolved D. V shed 3 bases and J shed 2 bases, with 1 base lying between them. CDR3 length: 11 amino acids. Germline CDR1 and CDR2: MDHEN and SYDVKM. This CDR3 is CASSFQETQYF. CDR3 DNA sequence: TGTGCCAGCAGTTTTCAAGAGACCCAGTACTTC.

The rearrangement uses TRBV10-1 and TRBJ1-5; weak D call: TRBD1 (6 bases). Deletions cut 10 bases from V and 3 bases from J, with 13 bases between. The CDR3 sequence is 13 residues long. Germline CDR1 and CDR2: WNHNN and SYGVQD (reference sequence). In DNA form, the CDR3 reads TGCGCCACGGGACAAAGCCTCAATCAGCCCCAGCATTTT. Amino acid sequence: CATGQSLNQPQHF.

This clone came up a few times. The chain combines TRBV10-3 with TRBJ1-2, with 9 bases fitting TRBD1. The CDR3 has 12 amino acids. Germline CDR1 and CDR2: ENHRY and SYGVKD. After removal of 6 bases from V and 8 bases from J, the junction contained 4 bases not matched to a gene. The CDR3 nucleotides are TGTGCCATCAGGGGGACAGGGTACGGCTACACCTTC. This translates into CAIRGTGYGYTF.